The sequence of this T cell receptor (beta chain) was determined in a study of control samples from healthy donors and cancer patients. The repertoire was sequenced with immunoSEQ multiplex PCR; TCRdb's copy has only in-frame clones and lacks some. The sample includes roughly 76,000 clones, approximately 93% of them seen just once. CDR3 length: 15 residues. Germline loops: CDR1 LNHDA, CDR2 SQIVND (reference sequence). Trimming removed 5 bases from V and 3 bases from J; junction bases left unmatched: 9. The sequenced material came from PBMCs. This TCR derives from a woman in her 40s with lung cancer. The V and J genes are TRBV19 and TRBJ1-1; 7 bases align to TRBD1. CDR3 DNA sequence: TGTGCCAGTAGTGAGGGGGCGGCCCTTTACACTGAAGCTTTCTTT. Translated, it gives CASSEGAALYTEAFF.